The 31 T cell receptor beta chains below come from one sample, sequenced in a study of molecular identifiers for immune sequencing clone quantification. TCRdb reprocessed the PCR reads with MiXCR, giving one entry per CDR3 protein. The sample holds 97,000 or so distinct CDR3 sequences, 30% to 45% seen once. Sequenced: naive CD8+ T cells from blood, with Jurkat cell RNA spiked in. Subset described: FACS-sorted CD8+CD4-CCR7+CD45RA+ naive T cells. The receptor source for this set is a human donor in good health. Some libraries in this study had Jurkat cell RNA spiked in.

Comment on this clonotype: A much larger clone lies a single base off, so this may be a read error. The rearrangement uses TRBV7-9 and TRBJ2-7, with D unresolved. The CDR3 spans 14 residues. V shed 1 base and J shed 3 bases, with 10 bases lying between them. Germline CDR1 reads SEHNR; CDR2 reads FQNEAQ (reference sequence). The CDR3 is CASSLGDWVYEQYF. The CDR3 DNA reads as TGTGCCAGCAGCTTAGGAGACTGGGTCTACGAGCAGTACTTC.

This clonotype showed up just a few times. V is TRBV4-3 and J is TRBJ2-5, with D perhaps TRBD1 (5 bases). The CDR3 sequence is 15 residues long. V lost 1 base to trimming and J lost 5 bases, with 14 bases between them. Germline lookup yields CDR1 LGHNA and CDR2 YSLEER. The CDR3 here is CASSQGLGVRETQYF. As DNA, the CDR3 is TGCGCCAGCAGCCAAGGGCTAGGGGTTCGGGAGACCCAGTACTTC.

The J gene is TRBJ2-6, the V gene TRBV7-9; D is possibly TRBD1 (5 bases). Germline-derived CDR1 and CDR2 are SEHNR and FQNEAQ (reference sequence). The CDR3 covers 16 residues. V shed 4 bases and J shed 1 base, with 11 bases lying between them. DNA of the CDR3: TGTGCCAGCAGCTCCCGCCCAGGGTCTGGGGCCAACGTCCTGACTTTC. Translated: CASSSRPGSGANVLTF.

As regards this clonotype: A junction end diverges from the germline sequence, so it may reflect a read error. Written as DNA, the CDR3 is TGTGCCAGCAGCTTGGGACAGGGGCTCATGAACACTGAAGCTATCTTT. It is translated as CASSLGQGLMNTEAIF. The chain is built from TRBV7-9 and TRBJ1-1, with TRBD1 matching over 10 bases. CDR3 length equals 16 residues. Germline-derived CDR1 and CDR2 are SEHNR and FQNEAQ (reference sequence).

The chain combines TRBV11-2 with TRBJ2-7, with TRBD1 identical over 9 bases. The CDR3 totals 14 residues. Germline V gene data show CDR1 as SGHAT and CDR2 as FQNNGV. The ends lost 8 bases at V and 4 bases at J; junction bases unmatched: 9. CDR3 loop: CASSSTGGYYEQYF. The CDR3 bases are TGTGCCAGCTCTTCGACAGGGGGTTATTACGAGCAGTACTTC.

This clonotype was counted a few times. The V and J genes are TRBV14 and TRBJ2-5, with D uncertain. The germline gives CDR1 SGHDN, CDR2 FVKESK. CDR3 length equals 13 residues. Trimming left V 2 bases short and J 5 bases short, with 9 bases between. The CDR3 region has the DNA TGTGCCAGCAGCCAATGGGGAACGGAGACCCAGTACTTC. Its protein is CASSQWGTETQYF.

There are a few counts of this clonotype. The chain uses TRBV9 and TRBJ2-5; D gene unclear. Germline V CDR1 and CDR2: SGDLS, YYNGEE. V shed 3 bases and J shed 4 bases, with 13 bases lying between them. The CDR3 contains 14 residues. The CDR3 DNA sequence: TGTGCCAGCAGCGCGGGCCCAGGAGTAGAGACCCAGTACTTC. As protein: CASSAGPGVETQYF.

This clonotype was seen many times. This sequence joins TRBV7-2 and TRBJ2-5; possibly TRBD1 for D (6 bases). Looked up from germline, CDR1 is SGHTA and CDR2 is FQGNSA. The CDR3 is 14 amino acids. Trimming left V 5 bases short and J 5 bases short, with 15 bases between. CDR3: CASSPFLGAETQYF. DNA for the CDR3: TGTGCCAGCAGCCCTTTTCTGGGGGCTGAGACCCAGTACTTC.

V and J are TRBV7-9 and TRBJ2-5; a weak D match, TRBD2 (7 bases). Per the germline V gene, CDR1 is SEHNR and CDR2 is FQNEAQ (reference sequence). The V end lost 5 bases, the J end lost 3 bases, and 19 bases lay between the germline ends. There are 16 residues in the CDR3. CDR3 residues: CASSPGAGGSKETQYF. As DNA, the CDR3 is TGTGCCAGCAGCCCAGGGGCCGGCGGGAGTAAAGAGACCCAGTACTTC. The variable domain in full, completed from reference TRBV7-9 and TRBJ2-5, reads DTGVSQNPRHKITKRGQNVTFRCDPISEHNRLYWYRQTLGQGPEFLTYFQNEAQLEKSRLLSDRFSAERPKGSFSTLEIQRTEQGDSAMYLCASSPGAGGSKETQYFGPGTRLLVL.

This clonotype has ten or more counts. CDR3 sequence: CASSLGRYNEQFF. The CDR3 nucleotides are TGTGCCAGCAGCTTAGGGCGATACAATGAGCAGTTCTTC. The chain carries TRBV11-3 and TRBJ2-1; D is unresolved. CDR3 length equals 13 residues. Germline lookup yields CDR1 SGHNT and CDR2 YENEEA. The ends were cut back, 1 base at V and 4 bases at J, with 5 bases in the middle.

This clonotype was picked up many times. V gene TRBV9 combines with J gene TRBJ2-2; D is undetermined. V shed 1 base and J shed 1 base, with 8 bases lying between them. In germline, CDR1 is SGDLS, CDR2 YYNGEE. There are 15 residues in the CDR3. The chain's CDR3 is CASSVIGQNTGELFF. CDR3 DNA: TGTGCCAGCAGCGTAATAGGTCAGAACACCGGGGAGCTGTTTTTT.

This clonotype has just a few counts. This sequence joins TRBV12-3 or TRBV12-4 and TRBJ2-1, with 9 bases lining up with TRBD1. Unmatched junction bases numbered 7, after V lost 6 bases and J lost 4 bases. This CDR3 is 15 amino acids long. The CDR3 region is CASSLGQGLYNEQFF. The CDR3 bases are TGTGCCAGCAGCCTGGGACAGGGATTATACAATGAGCAGTTCTTC.

This clonotype was observed a few times. V is TRBV7-3 and J is TRBJ2-5; TRBD1 agrees at 7 bases. The CDR3 contains 15 residues. Germline V lookup: CDR1 SGHTA, CDR2 FQGTGA. The V gene end was trimmed by 4 bases and the J gene end by 4 bases; junction bases not matched to a gene: 9. The chain's CDR3 is CASSSAGGPRETQYF. The CDR3 region has the DNA TGTGCCAGCAGCTCGGCAGGGGGTCCTCGAGAGACCCAGTACTTC.

The chain uses TRBV20-1 and TRBJ2-7; 8 bases line up with TRBD1. The CDR3 spans 13 residues. J lost 2 bases, V lost 6 bases, and 6 bases had no gene match. In germline, CDR1 is DFQATT, CDR2 SNEGSKA (reference sequence). CDR3 amino acids: CSAPRGRPYEQYF. CDR3 DNA: TGCAGTGCGCCCAGGGGGCGCCCCTACGAGCAGTACTTC.

This clonotype was recorded a few times. The chain combines TRBV12-3 or TRBV12-4 with TRBJ2-5, with 9 bases identical to TRBD1. The V segment lost 4 bases and the J segment 3 bases; nucleotides outside the gene matches: 3. This CDR3 comprises 14 residues. CDR3 protein: CASSSGQGEETQYF. For the CDR3, the DNA is TGTGCCAGCAGTTCGGGACAGGGAGAAGAGACCCAGTACTTC.

This clonotype was observed at least ten times. This sequence joins TRBV28 and TRBJ2-3, with D possibly being TRBD1 (5 bases). Trimming shortened V by 1 base and J by 6 bases, and 17 bases separated the two germline ends. Germline assignment: CDR1 MDHEN and CDR2 SYDVKM. The CDR3 sequence is 16 residues long. CDR3 residues: CASSLLSRASLDTQYF. CDR3 DNA: TGTGCCAGCAGTTTATTATCCAGGGCCTCTTTGGATACGCAGTATTTT.

This chain uses TRBV4-3 with TRBJ2-1; no clear D gene. Germline V gene lookup returns CDR1 LGHNA and CDR2 YSLEER. CDR3 length equals 15 residues. Trimming took 4 bases from V and 0 from J, leaving 10 bases between them. In nucleotides, the CDR3 is TGCGCCAGCAGCCCCGTACTATCCTCCTACAATGAGCAGTTCTTC. It specifies CASSPVLSSYNEQFF.

As for this clonotype: A much larger clone sits a single nucleotide away, making a read error possible. The chain links TRBV20-1 to TRBJ1-2; D not resolved. Germline V gene lookup returns CDR1 DFQATT and CDR2 SNEGSKA (reference sequence). V was pared by 8 bases and J by 3 bases, with 13 bases between. The CDR3 covers 12 residues. The CDR3 nucleotides read TGCAGTCCTATATGGGTGTACTATGGCTACACCTTC. Protein sequence: CSPIWVYYGYTF.

A note on this clonotype: At one boundary the junction diverges from the germline segment, which might be a read error. The chain carries TRBV24-1 and TRBJ2-2; D not resolved. Per the germline V gene, CDR1 is KGHDR and CDR2 is SFDVKD. The CDR3 runs to 19 residues. The CDR3 sequence is CAASGEEPGPKINTGELFF. CDR3 coding DNA: TGTGCCGCCAGTGGAGAAGAACCGGGTCCAAAAATTAACACCGGGGAGCTGTTTTTT.

This clonotype was recorded many times. V and J are TRBV5-1 and TRBJ2-5; D ambiguous. CDR3 length: 14 amino acids. Per the germline V gene, CDR1 is SGHRS and CDR2 is YFSETQ. V was clipped by 0 bases and J by 2 bases, with 8 bases between them. Written as DNA, the CDR3 is TGCGCCAGCAGCTTGGAGTGGCTACAAGAGACCCAGTACTTC. Amino acids: CASSLEWLQETQYF.

V is TRBV7-9 and J is TRBJ2-7, with D unclear. The CDR3 runs 13 residues. Trimming shortened V by 4 bases and J by 2 bases, and 9 bases separated the two germline ends. Germline V gene sequence: CDR1 SEHNR, CDR2 FQNEAQ (reference sequence). CDR3 nucleotides: TGTGCCAGCAGCTCTCCTGGCACCTACGAGCAGTACTTC. Protein: CASSSPGTYEQYF.

This clonotype was detected a few times. The CDR3 DNA sequence: TGTGCCAGCAGCCGGACGGGAGAGACCCAGTACTTC. It specifies CASSRTGETQYF. The chain employs TRBV11-2 and TRBJ2-5; D is ambiguous. CDR1 is SGHAT, CDR2 FQNNGV, per germline. The CDR3 sequence is 12 residues long. V dropped 5 bases and J dropped 4 bases, with 8 bases sitting between them.

This chain links TRBV4-3 with TRBJ1-1; D call uncertain. The V gene lost 4 bases and the J gene lost 0 bases, with 9 bases spanning the gap. Germline V gene sequence: CDR1 LGHNA, CDR2 YSLEER. The CDR3 length is 14 residues. CDR3 DNA: TGCGCCAGCAGCCGATCTCTAATGAACACTGAAGCTTTCTTT. Translation: CASSRSLMNTEAFF.

The chain employs TRBV20-1 and TRBJ2-3, with D unresolved. CDR1 DFQATT and CDR2 SNEGSKA come from the germline V gene (reference sequence). The CDR3 has 13 residues. The V end lost 5 bases, the J end lost 2 bases, and 11 bases lay between the germline ends. The CDR3 protein is CSARIGYTDTQYF. DNA of the CDR3: TGCAGTGCTCGAATAGGGTACACAGATACGCAGTATTTT.

This clonotype appeared many times. V gene TRBV6-5 combines with J gene TRBJ2-3; 13 bases match TRBD2. The V segment lost 5 bases and the J segment 13 bases; nucleotides outside the gene matches: 3. The V gene's germline CDR1 is MNHEY and CDR2 SVGAGI. CDR3 length equals 12 residues. CDR3 loop: CASSTGLAGKYF. The CDR3 DNA sequence: TGTGCCAGCAGTACGGGACTAGCGGGAAAGTATTTT.

This clonotype was picked up many times. The chain is built from TRBV6-5 and TRBJ2-7; 10 bases match TRBD2. The germline gives CDR1 MNHEY, CDR2 SVGAGI. CDR3 length equals 14 residues. V shed 5 bases, J shed 5 bases, and the junction held 6 bases outside the gene matches. The CDR3 coding sequence is TGTGCCAGCAGTCCGACTAGCGGGCCGCACGAGCAGTACTTC. Translated, it gives CASSPTSGPHEQYF.

This clonotype appeared a few times. This chain links TRBV20-1 with TRBJ1-6; a possible D gene is TRBD1 (5 bases). Trimming took off 0 bases at V and 7 bases at J, with 13 bases between the two ends. The CDR3 has 15 residues. The germline gives CDR1 DFQATT, CDR2 SNEGSKA (reference sequence). The CDR3 loop reads CSARDSAGLNSPLHF. DNA for the CDR3: TGCAGTGCTAGAGATTCCGCAGGGTTAAATTCACCCCTCCACTTT.

V gene TRBV27 combines with J gene TRBJ1-5, with 8 bases that match TRBD1. V was clipped by 6 bases and J by 5 bases; unmatched bases: 9. Germline V gene lookup returns CDR1 MNHEY and CDR2 SMNVEV (reference sequence). The CDR3 loop spans 15 amino acids. CDR3 protein: CASRKITGGHQPQHF. CDR3 nucleotides: TGTGCCAGCAGAAAAATTACAGGGGGTCATCAGCCCCAGCATTTT.

Of note for this clonotype: A clone one base away is much larger, so this may be a read error. V gene TRBV7-9 combines with J gene TRBJ2-3; D is undetermined. The V and J ends lost 4 bases and 2 bases respectively, with 13 bases between them. Germline CDR1 and CDR2: SEHNR and FQNEAQ (reference sequence). The CDR3 runs to 15 residues. CDR3 residues: CASSYIQLVTDTQYF. The CDR3 bases are TGTGCCAGCAGCTATATCCAGCTAGTCACAGATACGCAGTATTTT.

V is TRBV4-3 and J is TRBJ2-5; D gene uncertain. The V end lost 0 bases, the J end lost 0 bases, and 2 bases lay between the germline ends. The germline gives CDR1 LGHNA, CDR2 YSLEER. The CDR3 is made up of 13 amino acids. CDR3: CASSQENQETQYF. The CDR3 DNA is TGCGCCAGCAGCCAAGAGAACCAAGAGACCCAGTACTTC.

Remarks on this clonotype: Just one base apart from a much larger clone, this may be a read error. The J gene is TRBJ2-3, the V gene TRBV2; possible D gene TRBD1, 6 bases. This CDR3 has 14 amino acids. The germline gives CDR1 SNHLY, CDR2 FYNNEI. The CDR3 bases are TGTGCCAGCAGGACAGGCAGGAGGACAGAAACGCAGTATTTT. This codes for CASRTGRRTETQYF.